These T cell receptor beta chains were read from a single sample in a study of naive and memory T cell subsets. MiXCR, run by TCRdb on the UMI-ligation and nested PCR reads, gives a single entry per CDR3 protein. The sample holds roughly 92,000 distinct CDR3 sequences, about 10% seen once. Sequenced sample: naive CD4+ T cells from blood. The source is a human donor in good health. Each CDR3 is given without its conserved first and last residue. Size tells how often a clone was seen (once, few, many) or the class of an expanded clone, and some rows leave it out.

v_gene	abundance	len	j_gene	CDR3aa
TRBV10-3	.	13	TRBJ2-4	AISDPAIAKNIQY
TRBV6-6	.	14	TRBJ2-6	ASSYGGNSGANVLT
TRBV19	many	10	TRBJ2-1	ASSMERNRQF
TRBV4-1	.	13	TRBJ2-7	ASSQDLIRSYEQY
TRBV7-2	few	12	TRBJ1-6	ASSPLAGNSPLH
TRBV18	many	14	TRBJ2-7	ASSPAGQGWTYEQY
TRBV12-3/TRBV12-4	.	12	TRBJ2-5	ASSPRDTLETQY
TRBV5-8	.	13	TRBJ2-2	ASSYDRVVYGELF
TRBV9	.	14	TRBJ2-3	ASSPTGGRAEDTQY
TRBV6-6	few	13	TRBJ2-3	ASKQTSGSTDTQY
TRBV7-2	.	10	TRBJ2-3	VSSPSTDTQY
TRBV6-4	many	11	TRBJ1-5	ASSRDSNQPQH
TRBV9	.	11	TRBJ1-1	ASTRGQNTEAF
TRBV20-1	many	11	TRBJ1-2	SASGTGAIGYT
TRBV3-1	.	11	TRBJ2-1	ASSQEARGEQF
TRBV27	.	12	TRBJ2-7	ASRIWDGSYEQY
TRBV7-9	few	14	TRBJ1-4	ASSLEGLTTNEKLF
TRBV10-3	.	9	TRBJ2-7	AISGSYDQY
TRBV4-2	many	18	TRBJ2-2	ASSQVMLTKGPANTGELF
TRBV20-1	few	13	TRBJ2-7	SAQEVAGLNYEQY
TRBV7-9	.	14	TRBJ1-6	ASSSGQSSYNTPLH
TRBV29-1	.	15	TRBJ2-2	SVRQGARNWGTGELF
TRBV9	.	11	TRBJ2-4	ARTTEGKNIQY
TRBV28	few	14	TRBJ2-7	ASRVLTGTIPYEQY
TRBV11-2	.	10	TRBJ1-2	ASSSEGPGYT
TRBV6-1	.	11	TRBJ1-1	ASKRTTNTEAF
TRBV29-1	many	12	TRBJ2-7	SVEDPWKQYEQY
TRBV6-6	.	12	TRBJ2-1	ASTGTSGINEQF
TRBV5-4	.	16	TRBJ1-3	ASSLSLGQPNSGNTIY
TRBV20-1	.	11	TRBJ2-3	SAMTGPTDTQY
TRBV10-3	few	13	TRBJ2-3	AISGQPTQRDTQY
TRBV30	.	12	TRBJ2-2	AWSLLAVTGELF
TRBV6-2/TRBV6-3	few	9	TRBJ1-1	ASANGGEAF
TRBV6-2/TRBV6-3	.	15	TRBJ1-6	ASSYGRRSSYNSPLH
TRBV6-2/TRBV6-3	.	11	TRBJ1-4	ASRRVPNEKLF
TRBV7-2	.	12	TRBJ1-4	ASSLGGLNEKLF
TRBV28	few	12	TRBJ2-1	ASSRGPTYNEQF
TRBV7-2	.	16	TRBJ2-1	ASSSRLGGLIPRNEQF